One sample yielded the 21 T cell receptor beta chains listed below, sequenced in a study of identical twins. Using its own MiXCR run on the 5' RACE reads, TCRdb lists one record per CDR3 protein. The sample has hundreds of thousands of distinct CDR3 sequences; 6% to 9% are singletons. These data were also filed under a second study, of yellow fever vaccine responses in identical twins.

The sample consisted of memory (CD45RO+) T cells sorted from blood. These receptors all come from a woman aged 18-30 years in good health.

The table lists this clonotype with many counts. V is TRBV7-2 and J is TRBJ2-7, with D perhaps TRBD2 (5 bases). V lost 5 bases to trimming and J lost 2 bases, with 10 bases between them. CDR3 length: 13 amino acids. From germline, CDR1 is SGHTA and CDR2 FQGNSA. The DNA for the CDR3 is TGTGCCAGCAGCGCCCAGACTACCTACGAGCAGTACTTC. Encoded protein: CASSAQTTYEQYF.

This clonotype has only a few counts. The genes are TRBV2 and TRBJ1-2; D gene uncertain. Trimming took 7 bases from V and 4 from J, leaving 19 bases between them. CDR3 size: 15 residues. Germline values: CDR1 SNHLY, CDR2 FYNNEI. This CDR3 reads CASKFGPSVPYGYTF. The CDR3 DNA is TGTGCCAGCAAATTCGGACCGTCAGTCCCCTATGGCTACACCTTC. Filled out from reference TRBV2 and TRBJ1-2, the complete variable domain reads EPEVTQTPSHQVTQMGQEVILRCVPISNHLYFYWYRQILGQKVEFLVSFYNNEISEKSEIFDDQFSVERPDGSNFTLKIRSTKLEDSAMYFCASKFGPSVPYGYTFGSGTRLTVV.

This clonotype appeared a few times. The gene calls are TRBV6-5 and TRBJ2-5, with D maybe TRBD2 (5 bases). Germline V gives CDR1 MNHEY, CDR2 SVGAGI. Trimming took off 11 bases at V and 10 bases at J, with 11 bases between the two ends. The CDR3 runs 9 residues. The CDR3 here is CACPGNQYF. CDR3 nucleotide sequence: TGTGCCTGCCCCGGGAACCAGTACTTC.

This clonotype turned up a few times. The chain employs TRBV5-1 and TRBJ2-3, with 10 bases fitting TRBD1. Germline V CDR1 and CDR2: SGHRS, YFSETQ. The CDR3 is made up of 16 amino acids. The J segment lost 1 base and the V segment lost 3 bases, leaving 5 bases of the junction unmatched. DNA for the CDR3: TGCGCCAGCAGCTCCGGAGGACAGGGGGGCACAGATACGCAGTATTTT. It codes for CASSSGGQGGTDTQYF.

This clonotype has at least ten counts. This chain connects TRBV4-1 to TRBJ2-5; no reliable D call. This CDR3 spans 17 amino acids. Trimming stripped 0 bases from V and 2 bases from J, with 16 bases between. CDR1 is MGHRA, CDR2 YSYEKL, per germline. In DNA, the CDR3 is TGCGCCAGCAGCCAAGAAGGAATAGAGAACTTTCAAGAGACCCAGTACTTC. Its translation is CASSQEGIENFQETQYF.

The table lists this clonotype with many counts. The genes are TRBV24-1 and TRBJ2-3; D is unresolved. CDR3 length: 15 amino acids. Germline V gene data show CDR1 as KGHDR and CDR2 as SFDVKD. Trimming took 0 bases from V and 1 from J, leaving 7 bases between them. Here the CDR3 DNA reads TGTGCCACCAGTGATTTGGGGCAGGGCACAGATACGCAGTATTTT. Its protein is CATSDLGQGTDTQYF.

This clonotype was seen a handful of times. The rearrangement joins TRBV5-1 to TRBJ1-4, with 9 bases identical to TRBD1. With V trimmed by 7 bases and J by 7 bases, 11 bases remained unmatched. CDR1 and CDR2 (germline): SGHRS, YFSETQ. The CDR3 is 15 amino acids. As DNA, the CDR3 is TGCGCCAGCGGCGTTACAGGGACAGGGCCTGAAAAACTGTTTTTT. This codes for CASGVTGTGPEKLFF.

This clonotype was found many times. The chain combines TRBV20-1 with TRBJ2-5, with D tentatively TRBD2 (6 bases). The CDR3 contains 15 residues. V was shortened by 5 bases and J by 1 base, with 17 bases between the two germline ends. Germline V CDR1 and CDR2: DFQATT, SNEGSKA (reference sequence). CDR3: CSAERRGARQETQYF. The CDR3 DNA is TGCAGTGCTGAACGGCGGGGCGCCCGCCAAGAGACCCAGTACTTC.

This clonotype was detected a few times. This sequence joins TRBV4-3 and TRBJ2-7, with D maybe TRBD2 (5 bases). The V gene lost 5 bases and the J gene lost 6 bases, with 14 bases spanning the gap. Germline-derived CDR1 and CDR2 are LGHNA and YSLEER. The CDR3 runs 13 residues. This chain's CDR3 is CASSERGNPEQYF. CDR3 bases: TGCGCCAGCAGCGAGAGAGGGAATCCCGAGCAGTACTTC.

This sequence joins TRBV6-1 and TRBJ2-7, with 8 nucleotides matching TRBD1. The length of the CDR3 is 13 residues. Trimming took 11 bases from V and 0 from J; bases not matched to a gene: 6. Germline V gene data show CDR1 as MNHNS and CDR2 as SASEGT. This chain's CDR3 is CAGGQGSSYEQYF. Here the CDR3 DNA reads TGTGCCGGCGGACAGGGAAGCTCCTACGAGCAGTACTTC.

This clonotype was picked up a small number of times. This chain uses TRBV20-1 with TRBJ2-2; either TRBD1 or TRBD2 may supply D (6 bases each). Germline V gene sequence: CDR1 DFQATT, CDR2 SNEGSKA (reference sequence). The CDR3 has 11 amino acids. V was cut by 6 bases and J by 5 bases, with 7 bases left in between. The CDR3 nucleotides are TGCAGTGCAGGGGGGACCGGGGAGCTGTTTTTT. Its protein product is CSAGGTGELFF.

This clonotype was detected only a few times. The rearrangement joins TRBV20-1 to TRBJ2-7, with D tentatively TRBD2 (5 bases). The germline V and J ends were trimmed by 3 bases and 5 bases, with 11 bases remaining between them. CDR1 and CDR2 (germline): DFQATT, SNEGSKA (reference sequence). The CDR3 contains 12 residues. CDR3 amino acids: CSASRELDEQYF. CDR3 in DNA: TGCAGTGCTAGTAGGGAGTTGGACGAGCAGTACTTC.

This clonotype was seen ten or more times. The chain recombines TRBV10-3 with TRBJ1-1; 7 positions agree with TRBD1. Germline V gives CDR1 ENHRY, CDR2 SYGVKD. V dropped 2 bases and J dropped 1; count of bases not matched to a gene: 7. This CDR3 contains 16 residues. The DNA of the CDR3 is TGTGCCATCAGTGAGCCAGCGACAGGGAAGAACACTGAAGCTTTCTTT. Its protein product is CAISEPATGKNTEAFF.

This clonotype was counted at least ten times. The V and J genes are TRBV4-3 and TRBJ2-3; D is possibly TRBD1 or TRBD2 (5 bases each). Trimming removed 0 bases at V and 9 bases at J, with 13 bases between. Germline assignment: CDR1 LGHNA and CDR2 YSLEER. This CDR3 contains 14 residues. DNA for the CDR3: TGCGCCAGCAGCCAAGATAGGTGGGGGACCACGCAGTATTTT. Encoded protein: CASSQDRWGTTQYF.

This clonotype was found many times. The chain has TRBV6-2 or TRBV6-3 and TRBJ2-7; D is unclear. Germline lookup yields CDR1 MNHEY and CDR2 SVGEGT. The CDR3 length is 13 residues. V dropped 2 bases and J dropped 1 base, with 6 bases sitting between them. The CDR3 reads CASSYLESYEQYF. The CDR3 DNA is TGTGCCAGCAGTTACCTGGAATCCTACGAGCAGTACTTC.

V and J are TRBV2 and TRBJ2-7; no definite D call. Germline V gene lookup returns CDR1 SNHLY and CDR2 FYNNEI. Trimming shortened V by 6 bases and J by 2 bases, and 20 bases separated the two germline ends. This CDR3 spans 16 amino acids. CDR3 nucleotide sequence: TGTGCCAGCAGGGGCCTAGGACGGGCAAACCCCTACGAGCAGTACTTC. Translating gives CASRGLGRANPYEQYF. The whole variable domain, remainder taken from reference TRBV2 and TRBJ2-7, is EPEVTQTPSHQVTQMGQEVILRCVPISNHLYFYWYRQILGQKVEFLVSFYNNEISEKSEIFDDQFSVERPDGSNFTLKIRSTKLEDSAMYFCASRGLGRANPYEQYFGPGTRLTVT.

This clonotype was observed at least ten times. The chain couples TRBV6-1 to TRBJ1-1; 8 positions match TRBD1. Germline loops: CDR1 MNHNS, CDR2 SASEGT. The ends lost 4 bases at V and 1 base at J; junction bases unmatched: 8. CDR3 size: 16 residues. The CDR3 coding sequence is TGTGCCAGCAGTGGGACAGGGCAAACAACGAACACTGAAGCTTTCTTT. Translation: CASSGTGQTTNTEAFF.

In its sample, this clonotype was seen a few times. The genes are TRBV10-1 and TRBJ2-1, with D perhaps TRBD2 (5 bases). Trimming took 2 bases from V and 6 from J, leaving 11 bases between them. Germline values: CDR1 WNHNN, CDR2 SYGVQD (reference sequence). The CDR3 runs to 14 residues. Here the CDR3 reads CASSEARVGNEQFF. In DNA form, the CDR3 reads TGCGCCAGCAGTGAGGCGAGGGTCGGCAATGAGCAGTTCTTC.

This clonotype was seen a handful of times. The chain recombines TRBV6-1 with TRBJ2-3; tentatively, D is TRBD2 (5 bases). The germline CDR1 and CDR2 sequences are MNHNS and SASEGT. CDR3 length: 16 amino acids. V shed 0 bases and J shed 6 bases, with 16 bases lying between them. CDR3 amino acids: CASSEALRGTRDTQYF. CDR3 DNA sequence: TGTGCCAGCAGTGAAGCGCTACGGGGTACGCGGGATACGCAGTATTTT.

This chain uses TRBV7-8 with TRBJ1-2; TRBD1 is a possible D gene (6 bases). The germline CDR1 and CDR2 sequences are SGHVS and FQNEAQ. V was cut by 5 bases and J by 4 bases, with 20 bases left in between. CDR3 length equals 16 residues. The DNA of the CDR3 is TGTGCCAGCAGCCTAGGGACACCAAGGTTGGCCTATGGCTACACCTTC. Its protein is CASSLGTPRLAYGYTF.

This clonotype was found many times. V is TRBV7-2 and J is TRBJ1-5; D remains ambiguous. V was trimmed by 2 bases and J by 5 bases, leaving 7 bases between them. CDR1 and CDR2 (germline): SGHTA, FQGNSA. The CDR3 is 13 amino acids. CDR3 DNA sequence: TGTGCCAGCAGCTTATTCCGGGATCAGCCCCAGCATTTT. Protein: CASSLFRDQPQHF.